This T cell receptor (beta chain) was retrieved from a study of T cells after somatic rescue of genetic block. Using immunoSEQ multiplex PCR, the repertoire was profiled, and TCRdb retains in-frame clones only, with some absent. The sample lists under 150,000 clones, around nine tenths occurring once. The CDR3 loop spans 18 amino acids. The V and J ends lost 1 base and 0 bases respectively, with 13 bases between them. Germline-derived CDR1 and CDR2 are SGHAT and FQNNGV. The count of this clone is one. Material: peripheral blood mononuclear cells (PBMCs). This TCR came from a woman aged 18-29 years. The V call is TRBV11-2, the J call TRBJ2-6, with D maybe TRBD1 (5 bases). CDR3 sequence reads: CASSLGVGPSSGANVLTF. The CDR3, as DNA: TGTGCCAGCAGCTTAGGGGTGGGGCCCAGCTCTGGGGCCAACGTCCTGACTTTC.